This entry is about one T cell receptor (beta chain). Volunteers at a blood bank in Maryland, USA, were the healthy controls. It was from 2 million PBMCs stored at -80 C that the unsorted libraries were obtained. The sample is drawn from a study of neurological immune-mediated disorders. The CDR3 is made up of 15 amino acids. V was shortened by 0 bases and J by 2 bases, with 8 bases between the two germline ends. Germline CDR1 and CDR2: SNHLY and FYNNEI. A 10-nucleotide random UMI tagged transcripts in template-switch 5'RACE cDNA synthesis. The output of every sequencing run, over 180 million TCR-beta sequences, came from 15-18 subjects. MiXCR, run by TCRdb on the 5' RACE reads, gives a single entry per CDR3 protein. Of roughly 50,000 distinct CDR3 sequences listed, 25% are singletons.

This chain uses TRBV2 with TRBJ1-5; possibly TRBD1 for D (5 bases). Sample: PBMCs. The receptor comes from a woman between 65 and 79 years old in good health. The CDR3 reads CASSEALGGNQPQHF. DNA for the CDR3: TGTGCCAGCAGTGAAGCGCTGGGGGGCAATCAGCCCCAGCATTTT.